The source of this T cell receptor (beta chain) is a study of blood T cell repertoires in COVID-19. Turning to the study itself: The United States, Italy and Spain were the sources of the acute and convalescent COVID-19 samples. T cells, B-cell-depleted T cells, or PBMCs supplied cDNA or gDNA.

V was clipped by 7 bases and J by 4 bases; unmatched bases: 19. In germline, CDR1 is LNHDA, CDR2 SQIVND (reference sequence). CDR3 length: 19 residues. How the authors handled the data: Reference gene primer amplification in the assay estimated nucleated cell counts. Only in-frame clones appear in the TCRdb table, and some are missing; sequencing was by immunoSEQ multiplex PCR. V and J calls and clone size are those listed in that table; D and trimming were worked out from the DNA. The table shows 150,000 to 200,000 clones, with 70% to 90% occurring only once. The TCR was taken from a human donor in a cohort sampled during active COVID-19. The chain is built from TRBV19 and TRBJ1-2; 12 bases fit TRBD1. Specimen: peripheral blood. CDR3 nucleotide sequence: TGTGCCAGTACCTCACCCGGAGCGGGACAGGGGGCCTTAGGCTATGGCTACACCTTC. Amino acid sequence: CASTSPGAGQGALGYGYTF.